The sequence of this TCR beta chain was determined in a study of a mutant IDH1 vaccine in newly diagnosed glioma. Trimming pared 1 base from V and 5 bases from J, leaving 11 bases between. The CDR3 runs 14 residues. Germline values: CDR1 SNHLY, CDR2 FYNNEI. This clone was counted a few times. Its antigen is as yet unknown. Profiled with immunoSEQ multiplex PCR; TCRdb holds only in-frame clones, not every one. The profile shows around 56,000 clones, approximately 86% of them singletons. The time point denotes: week 5, during vaccination. In every dose of vaccine, 300 ug of mutant IDH1 20-mer peptide was given alongside topical imiquimod.

The source material was PBMCs, sampled from a glioma patient whose treatment included an IDH1 peptide vaccine. The sequence came from a woman under 30 with glioma. Some clones in this sample may be carry-over from other donors' samples. This rearrangement joins TRBV2 to TRBJ1-1; tentatively, D is TRBD1 (6 bases). CDR3 DNA: TGTGCCAGCAGTGAAGATGGGGGGCGAACTGAAGCTTTCTTT. Protein sequence: CASSEDGGRTEAFF. The whole variable domain, filled in from reference TRBV2 and TRBJ1-1, reads EPEVTQTPSHQVTQMGQEVILRCVPISNHLYFYWYRQILGQKVEFLVSFYNNEISEKSEIFDDQFSVERPDGSNFTLKIRSTKLEDSAMYFCASSEDGGRTEAFFGQGTRLTVV.